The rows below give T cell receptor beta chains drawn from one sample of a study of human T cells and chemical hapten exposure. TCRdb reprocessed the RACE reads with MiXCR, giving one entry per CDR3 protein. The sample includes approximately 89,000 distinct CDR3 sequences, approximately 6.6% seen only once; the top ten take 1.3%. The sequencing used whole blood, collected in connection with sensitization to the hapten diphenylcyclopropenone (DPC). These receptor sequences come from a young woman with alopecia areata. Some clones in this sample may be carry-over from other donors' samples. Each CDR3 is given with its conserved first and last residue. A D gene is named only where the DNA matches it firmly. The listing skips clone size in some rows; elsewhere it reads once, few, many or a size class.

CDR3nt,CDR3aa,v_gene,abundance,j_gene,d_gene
TGCAGTGCTAGGCGACCGGGACAGGGGTACCACGAGCAGTACTTC,CSARRPGQGYHEQYF,TRBV20-1,many,TRBJ2-7,TRBD1
TGTGCCAGCAGCGTGAGGCAGAACACTGAAGCTTTCTTT,CASSVRQNTEAFF,TRBV6-5,-,TRBJ1-1,-
TGTGCCAGCAGTCCTGGACAGGGGCGCTCTGGGGCCAACGTCCTGACTTTC,CASSPGQGRSGANVLTF,TRBV12-3/TRBV12-4,many,TRBJ2-6,TRBD1
TGTGCCAGCAGCTTCGGATTCAACGGCGGCACAGATACGCAGTATTTT,CASSFGFNGGTDTQYF,TRBV5-8,many,TRBJ2-3,-
TGTGCCAGCAGCTTGGAGGCCCGACCGGACGGTGAAGCTTTCTTT,CASSLEARPDGEAFF,TRBV11-2,few,TRBJ1-1,-
TGCAGTGCTAGCCTAACTAGCGGGGTTGATACGCAGTATTTT,CSASLTSGVDTQYF,TRBV20-1,many,TRBJ2-3,TRBD2
TGCAGCGTTAATGGACTAGGAGGAAGTTGGGCAGATACGCAGTATTTT,CSVNGLGGSWADTQYF,TRBV29-1,few,TRBJ2-3,TRBD2
TGTGCCAGCAGCCCCACCCCGAGAGTCGGCTATGGCTACACCTTC,CASSPTPRVGYGYTF,TRBV5-6,few,TRBJ1-2,-
TGCGCCAGCAGCCCGGAGGGTGAATATGGCTACACCTTC,CASSPEGEYGYTF,TRBV5-1,many,TRBJ1-2,-
TGTGCCAGCAGTCGAACAGGGGGACCTAATGAAAAACTGTTTTTT,CASSRTGGPNEKLFF,TRBV7-6,few,TRBJ1-4,TRBD1